This TCR beta chain stems from a study of blood T cell repertoires in COVID-19. For the study at large: Researchers got acute and convalescent COVID-19 samples from the United States, Italy and Spain.

The table came from immunoSEQ multiplex PCR; TCRdb's copy has only in-frame clones and leaves some out. This sample has some 420,000 clones, with 75% to 90% found just once. From germline, CDR1 is MDHEN and CDR2 SYDVKM. This CDR3 comprises 14 residues. Trimming took 6 bases from V and 6 from J; bases not matched to a gene: 10. This sequence joins TRBV28 and TRBJ2-7; 8 positions match TRBD2. The material sequenced was PBMCs or T cells enriched from blood (not recorded which). The source is a man aged 25 to 40 who had recovered from COVID-19. CDR3 sequence (DNA): TGTGCCAGCAGGGAAGCGGGAGTGGATGGCGAGCAGTACTTC. Translated, it gives CASREAGVDGEQYF.